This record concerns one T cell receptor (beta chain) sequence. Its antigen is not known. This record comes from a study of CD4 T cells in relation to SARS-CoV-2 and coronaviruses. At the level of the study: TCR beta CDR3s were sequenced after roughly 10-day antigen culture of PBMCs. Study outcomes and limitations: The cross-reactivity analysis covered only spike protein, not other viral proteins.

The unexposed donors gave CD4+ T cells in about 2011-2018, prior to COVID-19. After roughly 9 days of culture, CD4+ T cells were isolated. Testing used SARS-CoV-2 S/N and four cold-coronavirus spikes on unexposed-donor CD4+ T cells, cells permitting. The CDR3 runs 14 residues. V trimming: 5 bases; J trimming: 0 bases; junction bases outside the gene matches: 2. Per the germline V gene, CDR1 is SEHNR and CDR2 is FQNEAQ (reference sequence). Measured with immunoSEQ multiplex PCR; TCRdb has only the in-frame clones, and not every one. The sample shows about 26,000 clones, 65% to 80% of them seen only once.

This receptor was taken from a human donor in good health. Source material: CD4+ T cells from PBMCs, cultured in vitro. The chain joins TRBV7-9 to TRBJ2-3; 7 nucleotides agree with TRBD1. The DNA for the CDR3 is TGTGCCAGCAGCCAGGGACAGAGCACAGATACGCAGTATTTT. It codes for CASSQGQSTDTQYF. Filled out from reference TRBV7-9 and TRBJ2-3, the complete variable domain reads DTGVSQNPRHKITKRGQNVTFRCDPISEHNRLYWYRQTLGQGPEFLTYFQNEAQLEKSRLLSDRFSAERPKGSFSTLEIQRTEQGDSAMYLCASSQGQSTDTQYFGPGTRLTVL.